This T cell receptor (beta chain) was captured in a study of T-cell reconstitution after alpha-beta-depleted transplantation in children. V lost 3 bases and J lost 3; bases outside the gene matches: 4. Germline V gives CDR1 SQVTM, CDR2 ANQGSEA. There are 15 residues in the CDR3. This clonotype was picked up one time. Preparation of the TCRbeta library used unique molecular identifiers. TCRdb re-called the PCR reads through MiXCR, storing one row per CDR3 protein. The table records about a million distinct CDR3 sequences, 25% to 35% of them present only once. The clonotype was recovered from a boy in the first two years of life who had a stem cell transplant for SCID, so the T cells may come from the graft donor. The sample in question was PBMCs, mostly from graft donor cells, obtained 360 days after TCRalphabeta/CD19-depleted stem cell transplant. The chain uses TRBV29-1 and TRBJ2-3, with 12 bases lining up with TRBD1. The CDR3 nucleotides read TGCAGCGTTGATGGGACAGGGGGCCGAACAGATACGCAGTATTTT. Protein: CSVDGTGGRTDTQYF.